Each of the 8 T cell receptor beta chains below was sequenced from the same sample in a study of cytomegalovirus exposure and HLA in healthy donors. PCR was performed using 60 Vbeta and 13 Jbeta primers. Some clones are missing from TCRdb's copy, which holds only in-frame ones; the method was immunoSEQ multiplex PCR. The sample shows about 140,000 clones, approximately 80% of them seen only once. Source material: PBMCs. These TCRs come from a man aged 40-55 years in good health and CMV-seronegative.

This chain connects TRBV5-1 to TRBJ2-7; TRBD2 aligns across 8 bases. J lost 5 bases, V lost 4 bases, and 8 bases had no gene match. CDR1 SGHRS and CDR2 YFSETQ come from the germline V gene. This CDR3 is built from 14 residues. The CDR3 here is CASSLSGALDEQYF. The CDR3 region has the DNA TGCGCCAGCAGCCTTAGCGGGGCGCTGGACGAGCAGTACTTC.

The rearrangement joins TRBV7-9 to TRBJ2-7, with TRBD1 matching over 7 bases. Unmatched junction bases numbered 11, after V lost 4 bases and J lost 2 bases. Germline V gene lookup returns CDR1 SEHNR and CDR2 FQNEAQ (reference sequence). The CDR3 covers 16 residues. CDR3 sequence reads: CASSSPQGRNTYEQYF. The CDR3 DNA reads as TGTGCCAGCAGCTCTCCACAGGGGAGAAACACCTACGAGCAGTACTTC.

The CDR3 spells CASSQLHGQGMSGYTF. The CDR3 bases are TGCGCCAGCAGCCAACTTCATGGACAGGGGATGAGTGGCTACACCTTC. The genes are TRBV4-3 and TRBJ1-2; 9 bases are shared with TRBD1. The germline V gene has CDR1 LGHNA and CDR2 YSLEER. This CDR3 comprises 16 residues. The ends lost 2 bases at V and 7 bases at J; junction bases unmatched: 11.

The CDR3 sequence is CASSSGQGAGYGYTF. The CDR3 bases are TGTGCCAGTAGTTCCGGACAGGGGGCTGGCTATGGCTACACCTTC. The V and J genes are TRBV19 and TRBJ1-2; 11 bases align to TRBD1. CDR3 length: 15 residues. V shed 5 bases, J shed 4 bases, and the junction held 6 bases outside the gene matches. Germline V lookup: CDR1 LNHDA, CDR2 SQIVND (reference sequence).

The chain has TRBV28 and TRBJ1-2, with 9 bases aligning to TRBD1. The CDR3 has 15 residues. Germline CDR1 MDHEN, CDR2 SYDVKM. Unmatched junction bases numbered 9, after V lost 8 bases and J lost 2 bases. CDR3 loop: CASCETGGTNYGYTF. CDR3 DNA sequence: TGTGCCAGCTGCGAGACAGGGGGAACAAACTATGGCTACACCTTC.

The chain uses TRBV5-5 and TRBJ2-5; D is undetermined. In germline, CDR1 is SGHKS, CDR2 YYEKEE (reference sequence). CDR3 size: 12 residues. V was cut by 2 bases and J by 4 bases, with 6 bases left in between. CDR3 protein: CASSLRGETQYF. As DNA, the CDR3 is TGTGCCAGCAGCTTACGAGGAGAGACCCAGTACTTC.

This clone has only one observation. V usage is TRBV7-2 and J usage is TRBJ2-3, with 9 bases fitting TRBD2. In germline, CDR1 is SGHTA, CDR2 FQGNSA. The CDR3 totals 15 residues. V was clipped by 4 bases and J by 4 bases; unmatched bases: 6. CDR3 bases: TGTGCCAGCAGCTCCGCGGGGGGGCGCGCAGATACGCAGTATTTT. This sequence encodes CASSSAGGRADTQYF.

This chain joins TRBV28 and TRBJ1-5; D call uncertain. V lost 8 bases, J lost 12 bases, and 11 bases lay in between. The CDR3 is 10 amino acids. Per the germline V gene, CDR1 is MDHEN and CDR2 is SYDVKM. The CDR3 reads CASSGRFQHF. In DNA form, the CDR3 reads TGTGCCAGCTCGGGGAGGTTCCAGCATTTT.